This T cell receptor (beta chain) was profiled in a study of ipilimumab plus nivolumab after autologous stem cell transplantation. Study context: The myeloma cohort included high-risk transplant-naive patients and patients relapsing within 3 years of a first autologous transplant. Study findings and constraints: Authors suggest TCR repertoire, Treg phenotype and gut microbiota support further study.

Profiled with immunoSEQ multiplex PCR; TCRdb holds only in-frame clones, not every one. This sample has tens of thousands of clones; more than 85% occur once, and the top ten carry under 0.95%. Trimming took off 4 bases at V and 0 bases at J, with 13 bases between the two ends. The CDR3 spans 16 residues. Looked up from germline, CDR1 is LNHDA and CDR2 is SQIVND (reference sequence). Comment on this clone: Antigen: not known.

Starting 14 to 28 days after autologous transplant, ipilimumab 1 mg/kg was given. This receptor was identified in a male donor with multiple myeloma. The starting material was PBMCs, obtained in a trial of ipilimumab plus nivolumab as post-transplant consolidation. The chain links TRBV19 to TRBJ1-3; D is perhaps TRBD1 (5 bases). CDR3 loop: CASSTLGTASGNTIYF. DNA of the CDR3: TGTGCCAGTAGTACTCTCGGGACGGCCTCTGGAAACACCATATATTTT.